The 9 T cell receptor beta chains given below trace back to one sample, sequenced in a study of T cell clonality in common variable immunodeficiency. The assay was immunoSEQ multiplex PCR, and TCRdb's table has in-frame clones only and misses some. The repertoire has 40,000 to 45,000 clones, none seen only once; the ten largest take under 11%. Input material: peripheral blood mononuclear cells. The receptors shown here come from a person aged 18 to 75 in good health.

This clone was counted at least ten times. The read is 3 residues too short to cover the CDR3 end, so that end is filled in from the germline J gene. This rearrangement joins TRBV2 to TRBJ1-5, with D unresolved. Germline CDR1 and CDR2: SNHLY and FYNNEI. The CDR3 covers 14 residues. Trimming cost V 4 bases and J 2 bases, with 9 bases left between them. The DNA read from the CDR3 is TGTGCCAGCAGTGCGGTGGCGGGCAATCAGCCC. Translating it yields CASSAVAGNQP. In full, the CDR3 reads CASSAVAGNQPQHF.

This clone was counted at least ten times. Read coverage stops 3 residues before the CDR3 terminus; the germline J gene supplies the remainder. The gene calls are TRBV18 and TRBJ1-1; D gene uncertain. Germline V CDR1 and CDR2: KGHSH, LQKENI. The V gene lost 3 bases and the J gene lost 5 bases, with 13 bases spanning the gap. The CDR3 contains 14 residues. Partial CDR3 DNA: TGTGCCAGCTCACCGTCGGCAGGTAGGACTGAA. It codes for CASSPSAGRTE. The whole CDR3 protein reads CASSPSAGRTEAFF.

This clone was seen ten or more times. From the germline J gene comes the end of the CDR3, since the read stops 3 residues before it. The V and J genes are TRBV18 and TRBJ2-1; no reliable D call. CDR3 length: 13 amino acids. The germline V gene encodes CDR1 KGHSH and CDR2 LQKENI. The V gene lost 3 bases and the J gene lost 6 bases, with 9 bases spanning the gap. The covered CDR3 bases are TGTGCCAGCTCACCTCTAGTGCGCAATGAG. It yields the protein CASSPLVRNE. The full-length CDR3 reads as CASSPLVRNEQFF.

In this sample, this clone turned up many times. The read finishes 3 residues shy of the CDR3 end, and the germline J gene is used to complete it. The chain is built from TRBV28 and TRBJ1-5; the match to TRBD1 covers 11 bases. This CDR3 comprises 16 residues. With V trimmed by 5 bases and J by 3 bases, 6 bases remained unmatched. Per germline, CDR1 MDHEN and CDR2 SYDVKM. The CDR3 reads CASSPRTGGINQPQHF. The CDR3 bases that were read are TGTGCCAGCAGTCCCCGGACAGGGGGCATCAATCAGCCC.

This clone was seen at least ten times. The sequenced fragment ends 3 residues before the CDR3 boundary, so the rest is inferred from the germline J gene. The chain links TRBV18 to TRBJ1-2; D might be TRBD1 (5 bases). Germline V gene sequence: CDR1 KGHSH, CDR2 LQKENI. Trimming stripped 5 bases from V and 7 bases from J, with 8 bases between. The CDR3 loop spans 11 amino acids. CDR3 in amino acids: CASSAQGGYTF. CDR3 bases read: TGTGCCAGCTCAGCGCAGGGTGGC.

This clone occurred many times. The CDR3 DNA, read in part, is TGCAGCGTGGCAGGGGGCGCAGACTATGGC. This translates into CSVAGGADYG. The full CDR3 protein reads CSVAGGADYGYTF. The chain employs TRBV29-1 and TRBJ1-2; 8 bases align to TRBD1. The read ends 3 residues before the CDR3 terminus; that terminus is restored from the germline J gene. CDR3 size: 13 residues. Germline V gene lookup returns CDR1 SQVTM and CDR2 ANQGSEA. V lost 6 bases to trimming and J lost 3 bases; unmatched junction nucleotides: 6.

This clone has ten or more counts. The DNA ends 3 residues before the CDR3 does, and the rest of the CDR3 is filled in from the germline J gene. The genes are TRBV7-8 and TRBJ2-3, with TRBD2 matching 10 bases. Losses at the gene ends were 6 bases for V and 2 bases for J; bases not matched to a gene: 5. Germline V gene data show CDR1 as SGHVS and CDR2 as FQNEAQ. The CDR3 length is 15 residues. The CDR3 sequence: CASSSGLAVTDTQYF. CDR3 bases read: TGTGCCAGCAGTTCCGGACTAGCGGTCACAGATACG.

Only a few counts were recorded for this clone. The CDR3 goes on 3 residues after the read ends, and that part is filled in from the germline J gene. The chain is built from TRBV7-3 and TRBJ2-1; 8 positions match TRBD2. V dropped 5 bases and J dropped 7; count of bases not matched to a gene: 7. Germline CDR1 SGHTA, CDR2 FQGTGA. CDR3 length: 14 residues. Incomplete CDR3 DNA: TGTGCCAGCAGCCCGACGACTAGCGAAAATGAG. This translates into CASSPTTSENE. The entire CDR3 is CASSPTTSENEQFF.

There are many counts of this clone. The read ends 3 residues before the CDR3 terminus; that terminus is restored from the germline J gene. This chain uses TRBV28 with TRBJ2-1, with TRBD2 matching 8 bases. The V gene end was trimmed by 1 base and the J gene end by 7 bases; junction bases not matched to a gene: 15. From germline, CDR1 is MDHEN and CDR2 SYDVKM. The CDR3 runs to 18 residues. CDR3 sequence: CASSLYLSPGLVSNEQFF. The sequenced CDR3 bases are TGTGCCAGCAGTTTATACCTTTCACCGGGACTAGTTAGTAATGAG.